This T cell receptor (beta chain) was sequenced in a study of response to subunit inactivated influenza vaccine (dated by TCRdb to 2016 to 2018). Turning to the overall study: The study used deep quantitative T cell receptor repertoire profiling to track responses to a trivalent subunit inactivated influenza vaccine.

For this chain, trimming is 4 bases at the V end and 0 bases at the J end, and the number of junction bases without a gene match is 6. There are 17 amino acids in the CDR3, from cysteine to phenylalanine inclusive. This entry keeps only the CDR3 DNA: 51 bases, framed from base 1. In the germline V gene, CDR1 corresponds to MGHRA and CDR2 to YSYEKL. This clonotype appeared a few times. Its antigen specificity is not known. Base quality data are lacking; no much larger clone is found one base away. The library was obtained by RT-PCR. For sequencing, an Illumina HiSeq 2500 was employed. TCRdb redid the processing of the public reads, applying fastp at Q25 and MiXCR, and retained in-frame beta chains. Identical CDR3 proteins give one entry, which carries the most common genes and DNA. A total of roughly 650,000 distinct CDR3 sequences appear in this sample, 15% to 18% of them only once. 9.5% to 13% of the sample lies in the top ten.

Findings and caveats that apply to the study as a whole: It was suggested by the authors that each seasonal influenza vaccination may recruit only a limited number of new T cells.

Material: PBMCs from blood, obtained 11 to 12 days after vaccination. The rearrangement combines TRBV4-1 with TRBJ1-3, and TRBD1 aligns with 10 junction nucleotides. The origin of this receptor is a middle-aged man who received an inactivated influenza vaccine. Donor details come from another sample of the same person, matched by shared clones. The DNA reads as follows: TGCGCCAGCAGCCTTGGGGACAGGGGCCACTCTGGAAACACCATATATTTT. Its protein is CASSLGDRGHSGNTIYF.